This is a list of T cell receptor beta chains from one sample in a study of shared clonotypes between healthy human individuals. The data were produced by immunoSEQ multiplex PCR, yet TCRdb's version contains in-frame clones alone and is incomplete. The sample shows approximately 510,000 clones, approximately 79% of them seen only once. Sequenced: PBMCs. The receptors stem from a woman aged 40-49 years in good health. Some clones in this sample may be carry-over from other donors' samples. CDR3s include the opening cysteine and the closing phenylalanine or tryptophan. D genes are given only for firm matches. Rows give clone size only sometimes, using once, few, many, or a class for an expanded clone.

len	d_gene	abundance	v_gene	j_gene	CDR3aa	CDR3nt
19	TRBD2	few	TRBV5-1	TRBJ2-2	CASSLTAGGLAGVTGELFF	TGCGCCAGCAGCCTCACGGCCGGAGGACTAGCGGGAGTCACCGGGGAGCTGTTTTTT
17	NA	NA	TRBV11-2	TRBJ2-1	CASSDPNEVVGGVEQFF	TGTGCCAGCAGCGACCCCAATGAGGTAGTCGGGGGTGTTGAGCAGTTCTTC
14	NA	NA	TRBV7-6	TRBJ1-1	CASSLQGPDTEAFF	TGTGCCAGCAGCTTACAGGGGCCGGACACTGAAGCTTTCTTT
13	TRBD2	once	TRBV30	TRBJ2-7	CAWSYGGIYEQYF	TGTGCCTGGAGTTACGGGGGGATCTACGAGCAGTACTTC
20	TRBD2	NA	TRBV15	TRBJ2-7	CATSRDRSSGSPQGTYEQYF	TGTGCCACCAGCAGAGATCGGAGTAGCGGGAGTCCACAAGGAACCTACGAGCAGTACTTC
13	NA	NA	TRBV30	TRBJ1-6	CAWSLGLNSPLHF	TGTGCCTGGAGCCTCGGCCTGAATTCACCCCTCCACTTT
15	NA	NA	TRBV4-1	TRBJ2-1	CASSQPTSTNNEQFF	TGCGCCAGCAGCCAACCGACTAGTACTAACAATGAGCAGTTCTTC
17	TRBD2	NA	TRBV2	TRBJ2-5	CASSDPTSGRGGETQYF	TGTGCCAGCAGTGATCCTACTAGCGGGAGGGGAGGGGAGACCCAGTACTTC
15	NA	NA	TRBV7-2	TRBJ1-1	CASSFPQERGTEAFF	TGTGCCAGCAGCTTTCCTCAAGAAAGGGGCACTGAAGCTTTCTTT
14	NA	few	TRBV6-1	TRBJ2-7	CASRSPGPSYEQYF	TGTGCCAGCAGGTCACCGGGACCGTCCTACGAGCAGTACTTC
15	NA	once	TRBV15	TRBJ2-1	CATSPRGLYYNEQFF	TGTGCCACCAGCCCCCGGGGCCTCTACTACAATGAGCAGTTCTTC
14	NA	NA	TRBV11-2	TRBJ1-1	CASSLEVQSTEAFF	TGTGCCAGCAGCTTAGAAGTCCAGAGCACTGAAGCTTTCTTT
14	NA	NA	TRBV30	TRBJ1-3	CAWSAPNSGNTIYF	TGTGCCTGGAGTGCCCCTAACTCTGGAAACACCATATATTTT
16	TRBD1	NA	TRBV11-2	TRBJ1-5	CASSARAGGGNQLQHF	TGTGCCAGCAGCGCCCGAGCAGGGGGCGGCAATCAGCTCCAGCATTTT
15	NA	NA	TRBV10-2	TRBJ2-3	CASSDLGRGTDTQYF	TGCGCCAGCAGTGATTTAGGAAGGGGGACAGATACGCAGTATTTT
14	TRBD1	NA	TRBV5-1	TRBJ2-1	CASRPDRGQVEQFF	TGCGCCAGCAGACCCGACAGGGGGCAGGTTGAGCAGTTCTTC
17	NA	NA	TRBV21-1	TRBJ2-7	CASSNQEEAGGSYEQYF	TGTGCCAGCAGCAACCAGGAAGAAGCGGGAGGGTCCTACGAGCAGTACTTC
18	TRBD2	NA	TRBV10-3	TRBJ2-7	CAISATGTSGERIYEQYF	TGTGCCATCAGTGCAACCGGGACTAGCGGAGAGAGGATCTACGAGCAGTACTTC
15	TRBD1	NA	TRBV6-6	TRBJ2-5	CASSRTGGRRETQYF	TGTGCCAGCAGTCGGACAGGGGGAAGACGGGAGACCCAGTACTTC
15	TRBD2	NA	TRBV6-6	TRBJ2-1	CASRSSGSSYNEQFF	TGTGCCAGCAGGTCTAGCGGGAGCTCCTACAATGAGCAGTTCTTC
14	TRBD1	NA	TRBV5-1	TRBJ1-1	CASSEGQGESEAFF	TGCGCCAGCAGCGAGGGACAGGGGGAGAGTGAAGCTTTCTTT
13	NA	NA	TRBV6-4	TRBJ2-3	CASSGSSTDTQYF	TGTGCCAGCAGTGGGAGCAGCACAGATACGCAGTATTTT
15	NA	NA	TRBV5-1	TRBJ1-1	CASSLVPGINTEAFF	TGCGCCAGCAGCTTGGTACCAGGAATCAACACTGAAGCTTTCTTT
14	NA	NA	TRBV7-8	TRBJ2-1	CASSLGESHNEQFF	TGTGCCAGCAGCTTGGGGGAATCTCACAATGAGCAGTTCTTC
14	NA	NA	TRBV5-1	TRBJ2-7	CASSLVGLGSEQYF	TGCGCCAGCAGCTTGGTGGGCCTAGGGTCCGAGCAGTACTTC
16	NA	NA	TRBV6-9	TRBJ2-2	CASSFRTYRDTGELFF	TGTGCCAGCAGTTTCCGAACCTATCGGGACACCGGGGAGCTGTTTTTT
13	NA	NA	TRBV19	TRBJ2-3	CASTSSSADTQYF	TGTGCCAGTACCTCAAGCTCGGCAGATACGCAGTATTTT
15	TRBD2	many	TRBV6-4	TRBJ2-1	CASSESSGALHEQFF	TGTGCCAGCAGTGAATCTAGCGGGGCGCTCCATGAGCAGTTCTTC
14	TRBD2	NA	TRBV6-1	TRBJ2-1	CASSRTSGYNEQFF	TGTGCCAGCAGCCGGACTAGCGGGTACAATGAGCAGTTCTTC
14	TRBD1	NA	TRBV7-8	TRBJ2-1	CASSLGGQGNEQFF	TGTGCCAGCAGCTTAGGGGGACAGGGCAATGAGCAGTTCTTC
15	TRBD1	once	TRBV19	TRBJ2-5	CASSIGSGGGETQYF	TGTGCCAGTAGTATAGGGTCAGGGGGCGGAGAGACCCAGTACTTC
14	NA	NA	TRBV10-2	TRBJ1-5	CASSGAGSDQPQHF	TGCGCCAGCAGTGGCGCAGGGTCGGATCAGCCCCAGCATTTT
13	NA	once	TRBV5-1	TRBJ2-3	CASSLPSQDTQYF	TGCGCCAGCAGCTTGCCTAGTCAGGATACGCAGTATTTT
14	TRBD2	NA	TRBV6-5	TRBJ2-7	CARPPGREGYEQYF	TGTGCCAGGCCCCCCGGGCGGGAGGGCTACGAGCAGTACTTC
16	TRBD2	NA	TRBV11-2	TRBJ2-7	CASSSSQRELPYEQYF	TGTGCCAGCAGTTCCTCCCAGCGGGAGCTACCCTACGAGCAGTACTTC
12	TRBD2	once	TRBV7-7	TRBJ2-3	CASSHGTSTQYF	TGTGCTAGCAGTCACGGGACTAGTACGCAGTATTTT
12	NA	NA	TRBV4-2	TRBJ2-7	CASSQDHSEQYF	TGTGCCAGCAGCCAAGATCATAGCGAGCAGTACTTC
14	NA	NA	TRBV7-2	TRBJ2-3	CASSVSVRSDTQYF	TGTGCCAGCAGCGTTAGCGTTAGATCGGATACGCAGTATTTT
14	TRBD1	few	TRBV2	TRBJ1-4	CASSANRGNEKLFF	TGTGCCAGCAGTGCCAACAGGGGGAATGAAAAACTGTTTTTT
17	TRBD1	NA	TRBV5-1	TRBJ1-4	CASSLVPGQGGGEKLFF	TGCGCCAGCAGCCTAGTCCCGGGACAGGGTGGAGGTGAAAAACTGTTTTTT
12	TRBD1	NA	TRBV6-6	TRBJ2-7	CATRQGRYEQYF	TGTGCCACCCGACAGGGTCGGTACGAGCAGTACTTC
15	TRBD1	NA	TRBV5-4	TRBJ2-3	CASSLRGQGWGTQYF	TGTGCCAGCAGCTTGAGGGGACAGGGATGGGGTACGCAGTATTTT
12	TRBD2	NA	TRBV10-3	TRBJ2-5	CAIKERGGTQYF	TGTGCCATCAAAGAGCGGGGCGGTACCCAGTACTTC
15	NA	NA	TRBV11-2	TRBJ1-2	CASSLGASTNYGYTF	TGTGCCAGCAGCTTAGGGGCCAGTACTAACTATGGCTACACCTTC
14	NA	NA	TRBV7-9	TRBJ1-2	CASSLNQNPYGYTF	TGTGCCAGCAGCTTGAATCAAAACCCGTATGGCTACACCTTC
17	TRBD1	NA	TRBV5-5	TRBJ1-3	CASSPWGQGAGGNTIYF	TGTGCCAGCAGCCCTTGGGGTCAGGGGGCAGGTGGAAACACCATATATTTT
14	TRBD1	NA	TRBV6-6	TRBJ1-1	CASSRGTGNTEAFF	TGTGCCAGCTCCAGGGGGACGGGGAACACTGAAGCTTTCTTT
15	NA	NA	TRBV10-3	TRBJ1-5	CAISEMGSGNQPQHF	TGTGCCATCAGTGAAATGGGGTCGGGCAATCAGCCCCAGCATTTT
15	NA	NA	TRBV25-1	TRBJ1-1	CASSGRSGVNTEAFF	TGTGCCAGCAGTGGTCGATCAGGAGTGAACACTGAAGCTTTCTTT
14	NA	NA	TRBV6-5	TRBJ1-2	CASSLGRRNYGYTF	TGTGCCAGCAGCCTTGGGCGGCGCAACTATGGCTACACCTTC